Shown below are 24 T cell receptor beta chains from a single sample sequenced in a study of blood T cell repertoires in COVID-19. The data were produced by immunoSEQ multiplex PCR, yet TCRdb's version contains in-frame clones alone and is incomplete. The sample consists of fewer than 200,000 clones, approximately 84% of them appearing once. Source material: peripheral blood. The receptors were gathered from a man in his forties who had recovered from COVID-19.

The J gene is TRBJ2-3, the V gene TRBV5-4, with 9 bases identical to TRBD2. Germline lookup yields CDR1 SGHNT and CDR2 YYREEE (reference sequence). The length of the CDR3 is 16 residues. V gave up 2 bases and J gave up 0 bases; unmatched junction bases: 4. CDR3 sequence: CASSLIAGVSTDTQYF. In DNA form, the CDR3 reads TGTGCCAGCAGCTTAATAGCGGGGGTCAGCACAGATACGCAGTATTTT.

The chain employs TRBV9 and TRBJ2-1, with 7 bases fitting TRBD2. J lost 1 base, V lost 0 bases, and 1 base had no gene match. In germline, CDR1 is SGDLS, CDR2 YYNGEE. The CDR3 extends over 15 amino acids. The CDR3 is CASSVEGLSYNEQFF. The CDR3 region has the DNA TGTGCCAGCAGCGTAGAGGGACTATCCTACAATGAGCAGTTCTTC.

This clone was seen only once. The chain has TRBV27 and TRBJ1-1, with D maybe TRBD1 (5 bases). The CDR3 totals 15 residues. The germline V and J ends were trimmed by 3 bases and 0 bases, with 11 bases remaining between them. CDR1 is MNHEY, CDR2 SMNVEV, per germline (reference sequence). CDR3: CASSLIGTLNTEAFF. The CDR3 coding sequence is TGTGCCAGCAGTTTGATCGGGACTTTGAACACTGAAGCTTTCTTT.

CDR3 sequence reads: CASNPGGYYGYTF. The CDR3 coding sequence is TGTGCCAGCAACCCAGGGGGCTACTATGGCTACACCTTC. The chain links TRBV28 to TRBJ1-2, with 8 bases aligning to TRBD1. There are 13 residues in the CDR3. Germline assignment: CDR1 MDHEN and CDR2 SYDVKM. The junction had 4 bases not matched to a gene; V was cut back by 7 bases and J by 3 bases.

V usage is TRBV9 and J usage is TRBJ2-1; 8 bases match TRBD2. CDR1 is SGDLS and CDR2 is YYNGEE in the germline V gene. The CDR3 is 15 residues long. With V trimmed by 6 bases and J by 0 bases, 5 bases remained unmatched. The CDR3 spells CASKPSGPSYNEQFF. As DNA, the CDR3 is TGTGCCAGCAAACCTAGCGGGCCCTCCTACAATGAGCAGTTCTTC.

This clone was recorded only once. The chain combines TRBV5-8 with TRBJ2-6; D is ambiguous. Germline V gives CDR1 SGHTS, CDR2 YDEGEE. V lost 0 bases and J lost 0, with 7 bases in between. The CDR3 extends over 16 amino acids. The CDR3 loop is CASSLVASSGANVLTF. CDR3 DNA: TGTGCCAGCAGCTTGGTAGCTTCCTCTGGGGCCAACGTCCTGACTTTC.

In this sample, this clone turned up a few times. The chain combines TRBV28 with TRBJ2-2; the D gene is possibly TRBD2 (6 bases). The CDR3 is 18 residues long. Per the germline V gene, CDR1 is MDHEN and CDR2 is SYDVKM. With 2 bases removed from V and 1 base from J, the gap between germline ends came to 17 bases. The CDR3 bases are TGTGCCAGCAGTTTAGCCCTAGTTATTAGCGGGAACACCGGGGAGCTGTTTTTT. Its protein product is CASSLALVISGNTGELFF.

The CDR3 nucleotides read TGTGCCACCAGTGAGCTTAGGGGCATCTATGGCTACACCTTC. Amino acids: CATSELRGIYGYTF. J is TRBJ1-2 and V is TRBV24-1, with TRBD1 as a possible D gene (5 bases). In germline, CDR1 is KGHDR, CDR2 SFDVKD. Trimming removed 4 bases from V and 4 bases from J, with 12 bases in between. This CDR3 region has 14 residues.

The chain recombines TRBV7-2 with TRBJ1-2; D remains ambiguous. Trimming took off 4 bases at V and 4 bases at J, with 10 bases between the two ends. The CDR3 extends over 13 amino acids. Germline V lookup: CDR1 SGHTA, CDR2 FQGNSA. The CDR3 sequence is CASSSDIFYGYTF. The CDR3 nucleotides read TGTGCCAGCAGCTCTGACATATTCTATGGCTACACCTTC.

In its sample, this clone was seen a few times. The chain has TRBV30 and TRBJ2-7; 10 nucleotides align to TRBD2. In germline, CDR1 is GTSNPN, CDR2 SVGIG (reference sequence). There are 16 residues in the CDR3. V trimming: 2 bases; J trimming: 4 bases; junction bases outside the gene matches: 11. In DNA form, the CDR3 reads TGTGCCTGGAGTCCCTCCTGGGGACTAGCGCCTTACGAGCAGTACTTC. This encodes CAWSPSWGLAPYEQYF. The full variable domain, rest sourced from reference TRBV30 and TRBJ2-7, is SQTIHQWPATLVQPVGSPLSLECTVEGTSNPNLYWYRQAAGRGLQLLFYSVGIGQISSEVPQNLSASRPQDRQFILSSKKLLLSDSGFYLCAWSPSWGLAPYEQYFGPGTRLTVT.

The chain is built from TRBV5-1 and TRBJ2-7; 8 bases agree with TRBD1. The junction had 15 bases not matched to a gene; V was cut back by 3 bases and J by 4 bases. From germline, CDR1 is SGHRS and CDR2 YFSETQ. This CDR3 is 17 amino acids long. The CDR3 reads CASSYYPDRGLRYEQYF. The CDR3 bases are TGCGCCAGCAGCTATTACCCCGACAGGGGTCTTCGGTACGAGCAGTACTTC.

The sample holds a few counts of this clone. The chain employs TRBV19 and TRBJ1-3; TRBD1 matches at 7 bases. Looked up from germline, CDR1 is LNHDA and CDR2 is SQIVND (reference sequence). The length of the CDR3 is 14 residues. J was trimmed by 4 bases and V by 5 bases; bases with no gene match: 5. The CDR3: CASSSTGSGNTIYF. The CDR3 coding sequence is TGTGCCAGTAGTTCGACAGGGAGCGGAAACACCATATATTTT.

The gene calls are TRBV7-2 and TRBJ2-7; tentatively, D is TRBD2 (6 bases). V lost 5 bases to trimming and J lost 2 bases, with 13 bases between them. The CDR3 runs to 14 residues. Germline V gene sequence: CDR1 SGHTA, CDR2 FQGNSA. Here the CDR3 DNA reads TGTGCCAGCAGCCCTTGGGACTTAACCTACGAGCAGTACTTC. This encodes CASSPWDLTYEQYF.

The V call is TRBV19, the J call TRBJ2-2; 9 bases are a match to TRBD1. The germline CDR1 and CDR2 sequences are LNHDA and SQIVND (reference sequence). After removal of 5 bases from V and 4 bases from J, the junction contained 5 bases not matched to a gene. This CDR3 has 15 amino acids. The CDR3 DNA reads as TGTGCCAGTAGTTCGACAGGGGGATCCACCGGGGAGCTGTTTTTT. Its translation is CASSSTGGSTGELFF.

The chain recombines TRBV13 with TRBJ1-6, with D maybe TRBD1 (5 bases). This CDR3 contains 15 residues. Deletions cut 4 bases from V and 4 bases from J, with 11 bases between. Per germline, CDR1 PRHDT and CDR2 FYEKMQ (reference sequence). CDR3 region: CASSYLTDYNSPLHF. The DNA of the CDR3 is TGTGCCAGCAGCTACCTGACAGATTATAATTCACCCCTCCACTTT.

V and J are TRBV6-5 and TRBJ2-5; perhaps TRBD2 as D (5 bases). The germline V gene encodes CDR1 MNHEY and CDR2 SVGAGI. V gave up 5 bases and J gave up 4 bases, with 14 bases separating them. This CDR3 spans 14 amino acids. CDR3 DNA sequence: TGTGCCAGCAGTCGGGATCCGGGCAGAGAGACCCAGTACTTC. This gives the protein CASSRDPGRETQYF.

The rearrangement uses TRBV6-5 and TRBJ2-7, with 7 bases aligning to TRBD2. V was clipped by 6 bases and J by 2 bases; unmatched bases: 7. Germline V gene lookup returns CDR1 MNHEY and CDR2 SVGAGI. This CDR3 is built from 14 residues. Here the CDR3 reads CASSSLGTTYEQYF. The CDR3 DNA follows: TGTGCCAGCAGCTCCCTAGGGACTACCTACGAGCAGTACTTC.

The chain carries TRBV19 and TRBJ2-7, with D hard to call. This CDR3 has 13 amino acids. V gave up 3 bases and J gave up 3 bases, with 9 bases separating them. Germline assignment: CDR1 LNHDA and CDR2 SQIVND (reference sequence). The CDR3 DNA reads as TGTGCCAGTAGTATTTTCGTCAGCTACGAGCAGTACTTC. Its translation is CASSIFVSYEQYF. The entire variable domain, with the rest obtained from reference TRBV19 and TRBJ2-7, is as follows: DGGITQSPKYLFRKEGQNVTLSCEQNLNHDAMYWYRQDPGQGLRLIYYSQIVNDFQKGDIAEGYSVSREKKESFPLTVTSAQKNPTAFYLCASSIFVSYEQYFGPGTRLTVT.

The genes are TRBV6-5 and TRBJ2-3; tentatively, D is TRBD2 (6 bases). The CDR3 covers 13 residues. The germline V and J ends were trimmed by 6 bases and 5 bases, with 12 bases remaining between them. The germline V gene has CDR1 MNHEY and CDR2 SVGAGI. The chain's CDR3 is CASRRGGEDTQYF. CDR3 bases: TGTGCCAGCAGGCGCGGAGGGGAAGATACGCAGTATTTT.

The chain uses TRBV30 and TRBJ1-6; the match to TRBD1 covers 7 bases. Germline values: CDR1 GTSNPN, CDR2 SVGIG (reference sequence). The CDR3 covers 14 residues. The trim removed 3 bases at V and 8 bases at J, leaving 7 bases unmatched. CDR3 protein: CAWSQGQGDSPLHF. DNA for the CDR3: TGTGCCTGGAGCCAAGGGCAGGGGGATTCACCCCTCCACTTT.

The chain recombines TRBV7-9 with TRBJ2-2, with 12 nucleotides matching TRBD1. Looked up from germline, CDR1 is SEHNR and CDR2 is FQNEAQ (reference sequence). V shed 5 bases, J shed 6 bases, and the junction held 4 bases outside the gene matches. The CDR3 extends over 15 amino acids. The CDR3 region is CASSAGQGAAGELFF. The CDR3, as DNA: TGTGCCAGCAGCGCGGGACAGGGGGCCGCCGGGGAGCTGTTTTTT.

In this sample, this clone turned up once. The chain recombines TRBV18 with TRBJ2-3; 7 bases agree with TRBD2. Germline CDR1 reads KGHSH; CDR2 reads LQKENI. The CDR3 spans 17 residues. The trim removed 4 bases at V and 4 bases at J, leaving 14 bases unmatched. The CDR3 spells CASSRTVLAVVPDTQYF. CDR3 DNA: TGTGCCAGCTCACGCACGGTGCTAGCGGTCGTTCCAGATACGCAGTATTTT.

In this sample, this clone turned up once. Here the CDR3 DNA reads TGTGCCAGTAAGAACGAGGTCCCAAGCTACAATGAGCAGTTCTTC. This sequence encodes CASKNEVPSYNEQFF. This sequence joins TRBV19 and TRBJ2-1; D is undetermined. The germline CDR1 and CDR2 sequences are LNHDA and SQIVND (reference sequence). V lost 7 bases to trimming and J lost 3 bases, with 16 bases between them. The CDR3 consists of 15 residues.

This sequence joins TRBV7-8 and TRBJ1-2, with unresolved D. The germline gives CDR1 SGHVS, CDR2 FQNEAQ. This CDR3 contains 13 residues. V lost 5 bases and J lost 7, with 14 bases in between. The CDR3 loop reads CASSPPLYLGYTF. The CDR3 bases are TGTGCCAGCAGCCCACCCCTATACCTTGGCTACACCTTC.